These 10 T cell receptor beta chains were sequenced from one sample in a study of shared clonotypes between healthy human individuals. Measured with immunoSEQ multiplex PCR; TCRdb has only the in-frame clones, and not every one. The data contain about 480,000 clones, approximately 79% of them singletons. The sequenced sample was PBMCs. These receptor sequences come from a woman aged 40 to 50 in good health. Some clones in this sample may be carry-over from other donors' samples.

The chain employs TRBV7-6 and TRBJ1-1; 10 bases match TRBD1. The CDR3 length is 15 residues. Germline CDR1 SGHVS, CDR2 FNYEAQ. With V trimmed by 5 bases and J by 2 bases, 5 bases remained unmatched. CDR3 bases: TGTGCCAGCAGCACCTCGACAGGGGGCAACACTGAAGCTTTCTTT. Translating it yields CASSTSTGGNTEAFF.

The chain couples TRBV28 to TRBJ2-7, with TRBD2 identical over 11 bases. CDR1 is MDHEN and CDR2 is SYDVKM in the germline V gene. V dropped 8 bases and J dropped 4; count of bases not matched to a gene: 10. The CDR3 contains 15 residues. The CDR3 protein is CASATLAGESYEQYF. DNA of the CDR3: TGTGCCAGCGCCACACTAGCGGGAGAGTCATACGAGCAGTACTTC.

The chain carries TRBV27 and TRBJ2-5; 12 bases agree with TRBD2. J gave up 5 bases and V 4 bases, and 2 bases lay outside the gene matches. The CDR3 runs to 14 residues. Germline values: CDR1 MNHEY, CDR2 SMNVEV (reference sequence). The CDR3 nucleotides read TGTGCCAGCAGTTACCTAGCGGGAGGGGAGACCCAGTACTTC. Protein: CASSYLAGGETQYF.

CDR3 region: CASSLVAGGPITGELFF. CDR3 DNA sequence: TGCGCCAGCAGCTTGGTAGCGGGAGGGCCAATCACCGGGGAGCTGTTTTTT. This chain joins TRBV5-1 and TRBJ2-2; 11 bases fit TRBD2. Per the germline V gene, CDR1 is SGHRS and CDR2 is YFSETQ. V lost 0 bases to trimming and J lost 4 bases; unmatched junction nucleotides: 5. This CDR3 contains 17 residues.

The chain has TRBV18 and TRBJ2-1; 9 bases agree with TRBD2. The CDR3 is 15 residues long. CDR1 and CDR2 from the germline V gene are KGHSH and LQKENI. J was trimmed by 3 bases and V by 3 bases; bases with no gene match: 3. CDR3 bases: TGTGCCAGCTCACCGACTAGCGGAGACTACAATGAGCAGTTCTTC. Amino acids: CASSPTSGDYNEQFF.

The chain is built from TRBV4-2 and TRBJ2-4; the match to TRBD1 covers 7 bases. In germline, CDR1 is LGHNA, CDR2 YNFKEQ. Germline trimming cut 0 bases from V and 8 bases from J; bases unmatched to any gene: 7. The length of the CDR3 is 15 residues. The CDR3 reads CASSQERQGWDIQYF. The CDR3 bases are TGTGCCAGCAGCCAAGAAAGACAGGGATGGGACATTCAGTACTTC.

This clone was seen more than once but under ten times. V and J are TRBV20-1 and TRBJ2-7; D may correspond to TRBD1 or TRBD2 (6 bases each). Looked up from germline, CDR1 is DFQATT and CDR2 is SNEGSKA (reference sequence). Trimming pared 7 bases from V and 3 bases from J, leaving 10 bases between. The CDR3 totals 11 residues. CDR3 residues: CSVKGGYEQYF. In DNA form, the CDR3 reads TGCAGTGTAAAGGGGGGCTACGAGCAGTACTTC.

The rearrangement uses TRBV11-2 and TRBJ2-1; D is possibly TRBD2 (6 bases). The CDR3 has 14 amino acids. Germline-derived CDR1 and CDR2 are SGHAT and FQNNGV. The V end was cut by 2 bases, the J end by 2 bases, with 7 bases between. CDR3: CASSLTSPYNEQFF. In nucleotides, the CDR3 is TGTGCCAGCAGCTTAACTAGCCCCTACAATGAGCAGTTCTTC.

The CDR3 region is CASSPGQPYGYTF. For the CDR3, the DNA is TGTGCCAGCAGCCCCGGACAGCCCTATGGCTACACCTTC. This chain uses TRBV11-2 with TRBJ1-2; possible D gene TRBD1, 6 bases. This CDR3 region has 13 residues. Trimming shortened V by 5 bases and J by 4 bases, and 11 bases separated the two germline ends. Germline values: CDR1 SGHAT, CDR2 FQNNGV.

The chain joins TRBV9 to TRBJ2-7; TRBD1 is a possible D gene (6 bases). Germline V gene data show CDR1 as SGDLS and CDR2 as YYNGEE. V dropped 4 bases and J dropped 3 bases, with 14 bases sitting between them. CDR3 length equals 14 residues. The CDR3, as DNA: TGTGCCAGCAGCTCGAGTAAACAGGGCTACGAGCAGTACTTC. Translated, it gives CASSSSKQGYEQYF.